This TCR beta chain is drawn from a study of T cells in Graves' hyperthyroidism and ophthalmopathy. This clonotype has ten or more counts. Amplification of TCR beta CDR3 regions was performed using RNA transcripts as template. TCR CDR3 underwent first-round RT-PCR with the HTBI primer set. TCRdb redid the calling of the multiplex PCR reads with MiXCR, one entry per CDR3 protein. The sample lists roughly 570,000 distinct CDR3 sequences; under 60% were seen once. J lost 8 bases, V lost 4 bases, and 4 bases had no gene match. The CDR3 runs 12 residues. The germline V gene encodes CDR1 MNHEY and CDR2 SVGEGT.

This chain links TRBV6-2 or TRBV6-3 with TRBJ1-2; 7 positions agree with TRBD1. The source is a woman aged 18-29 years with Graves' hyperthyroidism. Sequencing input: peripheral blood or thyroid tissue (not recorded which). CDR3 amino acids: CASSSDRVGYTF. The CDR3 nucleotides are TGTGCCAGCAGTTCCGACAGGGTGGGCTACACCTTC.